These 25 T cell receptor beta chains were sequenced from one sample in a study of blood T cells in healthy people across ages. PCR was performed a second time for about 6 to 12 cycles using a sample-barcoded 5' primer and a J-beta primer mix. TCRdb independently ran MiXCR on the 5' RACE reads; one entry per CDR3 protein. This repertoire shows roughly 1,500,000 distinct CDR3 sequences, about 35% found once; its top ten account for about 11%. Material for sequencing was blood. Receptors originate from a woman aged 25 to 39 in good health.

The rearrangement links TRBV4-2 to TRBJ2-7, with D possibly TRBD2 on 5 matching bases. This CDR3 comprises 15 residues. Germline CDR1 and CDR2: LGHNA and YNFKEQ. Trimming stripped 5 bases from V and 4 bases from J, with 18 bases between. The CDR3 nucleotides read TGTGCCAGCAGCGAGACACCCCTAGCCAATTACGAGCAGTACTTC. Protein sequence: CASSETPLANYEQYF.

The sample holds many counts of this clonotype. The CDR3 protein is CSARDLRLEGYNEQFF. Written as DNA, the CDR3 is TGCAGTGCTAGAGATCTTAGACTAGAGGGCTACAATGAGCAGTTCTTC. The genes are TRBV20-1 and TRBJ2-1, with a possible D match to TRBD2 (6 bases). V dropped 0 bases and J dropped 3 bases, with 15 bases sitting between them. This CDR3 has 16 amino acids. Germline CDR1 is DFQATT and CDR2 is SNEGSKA (reference sequence).

This clonotype was picked up a small number of times. V and J are TRBV29-1 and TRBJ2-1; 7 bases are a match to TRBD2. This CDR3 contains 13 residues. V lost 3 bases and J lost 4; bases outside the gene matches: 3. CDR1 and CDR2 (germline): SQVTM, ANQGSEA. This CDR3 reads CSVEQRGYNEQFF. The DNA of the CDR3 is TGCAGCGTTGAGCAGCGGGGTTACAATGAGCAGTTCTTC.

This clonotype was picked up many times. The J gene is TRBJ2-1, the V gene TRBV4-1; D unclear. The V gene lost 0 bases and the J gene lost 0 bases, with 12 bases spanning the gap. The CDR3 loop spans 17 amino acids. CDR1 and CDR2 from the germline V gene are MGHRA and YSYEKL. The CDR3 DNA reads TGCGCCAGCAGCCAAGATTTGGCGTCAGGCTCCTACAATGAGCAGTTCTTC. As protein: CASSQDLASGSYNEQFF.

This clonotype appeared a few times. The genes are TRBV20-1 and TRBJ1-2; 11 nucleotides line up with TRBD1. Germline-derived CDR1 and CDR2 are DFQATT and SNEGSKA (reference sequence). This CDR3 spans 13 amino acids. For the CDR3, the DNA is TGCAGCTCGGGACAGGGGGATCACTATGGCTACACCTTC. This gives the protein CSSGQGDHYGYTF.

In this sample, this clonotype turned up many times. The rearrangement links TRBV29-1 to TRBJ2-5; D unclear. Between the trimmed V and J ends, which lost 7 bases and 4 bases, there was a span of 13 bases. Germline-derived CDR1 and CDR2 are SQVTM and ANQGSEA. CDR3 length equals 12 residues. The CDR3 DNA follows: TGCAGCGGCTACGATGGGGTAGAGACCCAGTACTTC. Its protein product is CSGYDGVETQYF. Using reference TRBV29-1 and TRBJ2-5 for the parts outside the CDR3, the full variable domain is SAVISQKPSRDICQRGTSLTIQCQVDSQVTMMFWYRQQPGQSLTLIATANQGSEATYESGFVIDKFPISRPNLTFSTLTVSNMSPEDSSIYLCSGYDGVETQYFGPGTRLLVL.

Here the CDR3 DNA reads TGTGCCAGCAGTGACGCGGCAGGGTGGCAGCCCCAGCATTTT. Amino acid sequence: CASSDAAGWQPQHF. This chain connects TRBV6-1 to TRBJ1-5; TRBD1 is a possible D gene (5 bases). V shed 3 bases and J shed 7 bases, with 13 bases lying between them. Germline V lookup: CDR1 MNHNS, CDR2 SASEGT. This CDR3 comprises 14 residues.

The table lists this clonotype with a few counts. The CDR3 DNA reads TGTGCCAGCAGTTCGAAATGGGACACATACAATGAGCAGTTCTTC. Amino acids: CASSSKWDTYNEQFF. The rearrangement links TRBV28 to TRBJ2-1; maybe TRBD1 (6 bases). Germline V lookup: CDR1 MDHEN, CDR2 SYDVKM. CDR3 length equals 15 residues. Trimming cost V 4 bases and J 4 bases, with 14 bases left between them. The full variable domain, in which reference TRBV28 and TRBJ2-1 provide the parts outside the CDR3, is DVKVTQSSRYLVKRTGEKVFLECVQDMDHENMFWYRQDPGLGLRLIYFSYDVKMKEKGDIPEGYSVSREKKERFSLILESASTNQTSMYLCASSSKWDTYNEQFFGPGTRLTVL.

The gene calls are TRBV10-3 and TRBJ2-3; D may match TRBD1 or TRBD2 (6 bases each). This CDR3 has 16 amino acids. In germline, CDR1 is ENHRY, CDR2 SYGVKD. Trimming removed 5 bases from V and 2 bases from J, with 17 bases in between. For the CDR3, the DNA is TGTGCCATCAGTCGCTTGGGGGGACAAGACACAGATACGCAGTATTTT. As protein: CAISRLGGQDTDTQYF.

A remark on this clonotype: Given a much more abundant clone one base away, this may be a read error. V usage is TRBV12-3 or TRBV12-4 and J usage is TRBJ1-5; a possible D gene is TRBD1 (6 bases). CDR3 size: 15 residues. V shed 6 bases and J shed 9 bases, with 21 bases lying between them. The CDR3 sequence: CASRVNLDSYRPQHF. For the CDR3, the DNA is TGTGCCAGCAGGGTGAACCTGGACAGTTATCGGCCCCAGCATTTT.

Points on this clonotype: The germline gene is not matched at one end of the junction; a read error may be the cause. The rearrangement links TRBV6-5 to TRBJ2-7, with D perhaps TRBD1 (6 bases). This CDR3 contains 15 residues. CDR1 is MNHEY, CDR2 SVGAGI, per germline. CDR3 in amino acids: CVSSYSRTATYEQYF. The CDR3 DNA is TGTGTCAGCAGTTACTCCAGGACAGCCACCTACGAGCAGTACTTC.

The table lists this clonotype with a few counts. The V and J genes are TRBV24-1 and TRBJ2-3; 10 nucleotides agree with TRBD2. J lost 2 bases, V lost 7 bases, and 5 bases had no gene match. CDR1 is KGHDR and CDR2 is SFDVKD in the germline V gene. The CDR3 sequence is 15 residues long. For the CDR3, the DNA is TGTGCCACCAGAAAAGCGGGAGGGCCCACAGATACGCAGTATTTT. Residues: CATRKAGGPTDTQYF.

The rearrangement joins TRBV28 to TRBJ2-1, with D possibly TRBD2 on 6 matching bases. The CDR3 length is 15 residues. Trimming left V 5 bases short and J 12 bases short, with 23 bases between. Germline CDR1 MDHEN, CDR2 SYDVKM. The CDR3 reads CASSVDLGGDLGQFF. The CDR3 DNA sequence: TGTGCCAGCAGTGTCGATTTAGGCGGGGACCTTGGGCAGTTCTTC.

This chain links TRBV28 with TRBJ2-7, with unresolved D. V lost 7 bases and J lost 0, with 16 bases in between. The CDR3 has 15 amino acids. Germline CDR1 and CDR2: MDHEN and SYDVKM. CDR3 nucleotide sequence: TGTGCCAGCACCCAGGAAACAGTTAGCTCCTACGAGCAGTACTTC. Translating gives CASTQETVSSYEQYF.

This clonotype was observed many times. The CDR3 region has the DNA TGCGCCAGCAGCCGGGACTCTAGCTCCTACAATGAGCAGTTCTTC. Amino acids: CASSRDSSSYNEQFF. The J gene is TRBJ2-1, the V gene TRBV5-1; TRBD2 might be the D (6 bases). V shed 4 bases and J shed 0 bases, with 11 bases lying between them. The CDR3 loop spans 15 amino acids. Germline V gene lookup returns CDR1 SGHRS and CDR2 YFSETQ.

In its sample, this clonotype was seen a few times. The chain links TRBV28 to TRBJ2-3; TRBD1 matches at 9 bases. Trimming cost V 6 bases and J 8 bases; bases outside gene matches: 27. The CDR3 spans 20 residues. Per the germline V gene, CDR1 is MDHEN and CDR2 is SYDVKM. The CDR3 is CASSPATGTGFRRGLGTQYF. The CDR3 region has the DNA TGTGCCAGCAGCCCCGCTACCGGGACAGGGTTCAGGCGAGGCCTCGGTACGCAGTATTTT.

There are a few counts of this clonotype. V and J are TRBV6-1 and TRBJ2-7; weak D call: TRBD2 (6 bases). V lost 7 bases and J lost 3, with 19 bases in between. The length of the CDR3 is 15 residues. Germline V gene data show CDR1 as MNHNS and CDR2 as SASEGT. The DNA of the CDR3 is TGTGCCAGCACCTCGTGGGGGGACGGGATCTACGAGCAGTACTTC. Encoded protein: CASTSWGDGIYEQYF.

This clonotype has only a few counts. The gene calls are TRBV9 and TRBJ2-5, with 15 bases aligning to TRBD2. V was pared by 4 bases and J by 4 bases, with 14 bases of the junction left unmatched. This CDR3 has 19 residues. Germline V gene data show CDR1 as SGDLS and CDR2 as YYNGEE. As DNA, the CDR3 is TGTGCCAGCAGCAGTCCCCCGAGAGGACTAGCGGGGGGGTTAGAGACCCAGTACTTC. Amino acid sequence: CASSSPPRGLAGGLETQYF. The complete variable domain, with remaining parts taken from reference TRBV9 and TRBJ2-5, reads DSGVTQTPKHLITATGQRVTLRCSPRSGDLSVYWYQQSLDQGLQFLIQYYNGEERAKGNILERFSAQQFPDLHSELNLSSLELGDSALYFCASSSPPRGLAGGLETQYFGPGTRLLVL.

The V gene is TRBV20-1, the J gene TRBJ2-4; D perhaps matches TRBD2 (5 bases). CDR3 size: 13 residues. The germline V gene encodes CDR1 DFQATT and CDR2 SNEGSKA (reference sequence). Trimming took off 4 bases at V and 2 bases at J, with 9 bases between the two ends. CDR3: CSATGRTKNIQYF. The CDR3 DNA sequence: TGCAGTGCTACGGGGAGAACCAAAAACATTCAGTACTTC.

Remarks on this clonotype: One end of the junction does not line up with germline, which may come from a read error. This chain links TRBV6-1 with TRBJ1-5; D is unclear. Germline CDR1 and CDR2: MNHNS and SASEGT. The CDR3 sequence is 16 residues long. CDR3 DNA: TGTGCCAGCAGTGAAGGCGCTGTAGGTATGAATCGGCCCCAGCATTTT. Its protein product is CASSEGAVGMNRPQHF.

A few counts support this clonotype. The chain carries TRBV7-2 and TRBJ2-1; possible D gene TRBD1, 5 bases. Per the germline V gene, CDR1 is SGHTA and CDR2 is FQGNSA. This CDR3 spans 13 amino acids. Between the trimmed V and J ends, which lost 6 bases and 7 bases, there was a span of 13 bases. The CDR3 region has the DNA TGTGCCAGCAGAGGCAGGGTAAAGAATGAGCAGTTCTTC. Its protein is CASRGRVKNEQFF.

At least ten counts were recorded for this clonotype. CDR3 sequence: CASSLASGGNEQFF. DNA for the CDR3: TGCGCCAGCAGCTTGGCGAGCGGGGGTAATGAGCAGTTCTTC. The gene calls are TRBV5-1 and TRBJ2-1; 8 bases map to TRBD2. Germline V gene lookup returns CDR1 SGHRS and CDR2 YFSETQ. Trimming at V came to 0 bases and at J to 7 bases, leaving 3 bases not matched to a gene. This CDR3 region has 14 residues.

The CDR3 bases are TGCAGTGCTAGAGATCGGGGGACGGCCTACAATGAGCAGTTCTTC. Translation gives CSARDRGTAYNEQFF. The gene calls are TRBV20-1 and TRBJ2-1, with TRBD2 as a possible D gene (6 bases). Germline values: CDR1 DFQATT, CDR2 SNEGSKA (reference sequence). The CDR3 consists of 15 residues. V gave up 0 bases and J gave up 2 bases, with 11 bases separating them.

The chain uses TRBV29-1 and TRBJ1-1, with 8 bases fitting TRBD1. Per the germline V gene, CDR1 is SQVTM and CDR2 is ANQGSEA. The CDR3 totals 14 residues. The junction had 5 bases not matched to a gene; V was cut back by 1 base and J by 4 bases. CDR3 amino acids: CSVEGDRGSTEAFF. CDR3 DNA sequence: TGCAGCGTTGAAGGCGACAGGGGCTCCACTGAAGCTTTCTTT.

The chain has TRBV9 and TRBJ1-2; weak D call: TRBD1 (6 bases). The CDR3 loop spans 15 amino acids. Trimming shortened V by 0 bases and J by 4 bases, and 13 bases separated the two germline ends. Germline CDR1 and CDR2: SGDLS and YYNGEE. Here the CDR3 DNA reads TGTGCCAGCAGCGTAGGTGGCAGAGGGGGCTATGGCTACACCTTC. Translation: CASSVGGRGGYGYTF. Looking up the rest from reference TRBV9 and TRBJ1-2 gives the full variable domain: DSGVTQTPKHLITATGQRVTLRCSPRSGDLSVYWYQQSLDQGLQFLIQYYNGEERAKGNILERFSAQQFPDLHSELNLSSLELGDSALYFCASSVGGRGGYGYTFGSGTRLTVV.